This paragraph reports one T cell receptor beta chain. As yet, its antigen is unknown. From mRNA, alpha and beta CDR3 regions were amplified using semiquantitative ARM-PCR. ARM-PCR used tagged nested gene-specific primers, then communal superprimers for exponential amplification. TCRdb independently ran MiXCR on the multiplex PCR reads; one entry per CDR3 protein. Here the sample spans approximately 4,300 distinct CDR3 sequences, nearly 80% being singletons. The record originates from a study of relationships among human T cell subsets. General study results and limits: Some CD4+CD8+ double-positive cells may remain after bead sorting. T cell counts were not recorded for a couple of pan T samples processed alongside pan B cells.

Looked up from germline, CDR1 is MNHEY and CDR2 is SVGEGT. V gave up 2 bases and J gave up 2 bases; unmatched junction bases: 10. The CDR3 has 19 amino acids. This chain uses TRBV6-2 or TRBV6-3 with TRBJ2-1, with 12 bases fitting TRBD2. The receptor was derived from a man aged 35-49 years in good health. The sample was total T cells sorted from blood. The CDR3 DNA sequence: TGTGCCAGCAGTTACGACAGGCTAGCGGGGGGGCTCGCCTACAATGAGCAGTTCTTC. Translation gives CASSYDRLAGGLAYNEQFF.